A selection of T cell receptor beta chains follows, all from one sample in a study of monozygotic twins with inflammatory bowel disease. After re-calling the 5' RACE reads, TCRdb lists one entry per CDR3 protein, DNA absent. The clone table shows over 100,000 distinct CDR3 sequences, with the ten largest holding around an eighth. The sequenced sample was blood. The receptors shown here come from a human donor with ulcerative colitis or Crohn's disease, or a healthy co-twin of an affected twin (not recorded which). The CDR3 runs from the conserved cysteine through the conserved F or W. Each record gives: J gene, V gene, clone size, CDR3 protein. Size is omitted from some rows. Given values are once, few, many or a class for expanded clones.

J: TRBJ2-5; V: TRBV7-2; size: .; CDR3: CASSLVLRETQYF
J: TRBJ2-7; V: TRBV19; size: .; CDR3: CASKPLTGSPCYEQYF
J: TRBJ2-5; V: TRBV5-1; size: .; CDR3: CASSGDLWETQYF
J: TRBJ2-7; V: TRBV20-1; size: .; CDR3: CSAHTSGEQYF
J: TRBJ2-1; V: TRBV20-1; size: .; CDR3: CSASRTSGRKLEQFF
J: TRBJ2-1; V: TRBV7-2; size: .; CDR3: CASSLAVEYNEQFF
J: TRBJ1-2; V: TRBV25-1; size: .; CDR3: CASSDDRFGYTF
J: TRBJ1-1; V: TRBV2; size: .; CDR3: CASSGNRDTEAFF
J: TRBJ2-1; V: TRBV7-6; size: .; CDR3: CASSSNMDQREQFF
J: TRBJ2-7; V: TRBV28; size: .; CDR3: CASSKRGSSYEQYF
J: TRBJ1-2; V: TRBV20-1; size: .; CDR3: CSARVAGNPHYGYTF
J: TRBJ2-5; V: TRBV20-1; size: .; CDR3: CSAWTRAPYQETQYF
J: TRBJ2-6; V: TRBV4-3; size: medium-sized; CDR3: CASSWGQSSGANVLTF
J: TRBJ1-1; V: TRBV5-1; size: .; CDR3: CASSLLPPGQGTEAFF
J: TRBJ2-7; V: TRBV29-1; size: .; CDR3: CSVEEVDRGGKQYF
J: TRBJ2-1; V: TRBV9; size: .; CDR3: CASSLYGGNNEQFF
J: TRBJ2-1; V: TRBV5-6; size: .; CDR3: CASSLGQLNEQFF
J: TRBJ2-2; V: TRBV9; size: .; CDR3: CASSIETLYGGGELFF
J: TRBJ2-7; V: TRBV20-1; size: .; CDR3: CSAELAYEQYF
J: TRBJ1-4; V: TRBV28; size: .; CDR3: CASSFLSATNEKLFF
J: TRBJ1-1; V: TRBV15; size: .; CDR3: CATSPRQVGRVEAFF
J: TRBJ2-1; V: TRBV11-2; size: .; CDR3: CASSLNSGGAGEQFF
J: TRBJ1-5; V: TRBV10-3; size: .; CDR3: CAINEEGEGPQHF
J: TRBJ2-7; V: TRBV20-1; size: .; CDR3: CSARARGGAYEQYF
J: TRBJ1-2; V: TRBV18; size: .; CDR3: CASSPPAVTYGYTF
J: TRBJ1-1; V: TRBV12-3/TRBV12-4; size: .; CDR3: CASTQIWSTEAFF
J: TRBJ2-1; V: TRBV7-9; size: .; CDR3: CASSRTSGEQFF
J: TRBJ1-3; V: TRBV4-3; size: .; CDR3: CASSQDSSSGNTIYF
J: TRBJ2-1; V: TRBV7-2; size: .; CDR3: CASSWGLTTNNEQFF
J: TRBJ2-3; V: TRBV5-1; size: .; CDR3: CASSLAGDDTQYF
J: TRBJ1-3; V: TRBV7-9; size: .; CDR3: CASSLPPTGRSGNTIYF
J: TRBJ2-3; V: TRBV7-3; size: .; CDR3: CASSFTSGHTDTQYF
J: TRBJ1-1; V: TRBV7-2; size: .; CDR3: CASSLVTGNTEAFF
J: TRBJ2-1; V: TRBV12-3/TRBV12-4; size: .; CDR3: CASSTGTSGRSYNEQFF
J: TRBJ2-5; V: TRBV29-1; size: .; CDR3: CSVVAGEETQYF
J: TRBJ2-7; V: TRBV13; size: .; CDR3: CASSWNNGFYEQYF
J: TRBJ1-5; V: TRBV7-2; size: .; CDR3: CASSLSPGGLQPQHF
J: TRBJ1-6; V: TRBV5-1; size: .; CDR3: CASSSATGSGSPLHF
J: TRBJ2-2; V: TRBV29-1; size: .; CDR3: CSVGGGTGELFF
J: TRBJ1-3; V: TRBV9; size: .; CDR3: CASSSTGFPGNTIYF
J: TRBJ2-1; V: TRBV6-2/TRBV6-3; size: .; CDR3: CASSYSTSTEQFF
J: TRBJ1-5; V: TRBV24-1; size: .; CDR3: CATGGGAEGQPQHF
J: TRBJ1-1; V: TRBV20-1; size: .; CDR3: CSARDTGMGTEAFF
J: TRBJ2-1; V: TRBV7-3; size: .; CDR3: CASSLTPTGAQPYNEQFF
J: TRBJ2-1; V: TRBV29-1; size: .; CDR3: CSVGGTVFNYNEQFF
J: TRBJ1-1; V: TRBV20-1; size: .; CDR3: CSARDPGQGDTEAFF
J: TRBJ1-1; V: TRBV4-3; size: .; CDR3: CASSQDLSGIGTEAFF
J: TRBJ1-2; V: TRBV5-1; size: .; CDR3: CASSLGRYGYTF
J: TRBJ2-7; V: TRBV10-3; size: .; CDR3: CAISRDRGVDEQYF